These 32 T cell receptor beta chains came from one sample sequenced in a study of TIL therapy for anti-PD-1-resistant metastatic lung cancer. Sequencing used immunoSEQ v3. TCRdb's table, derived via immunoSEQ multiplex PCR, lists solely in-frame clones and lacks some. The table lists approximately 87,000 clones, 55% to 75% of them singletons. Time point noted: pre-treatment sample, taken before nivolumab and TIL therapy. The tumor samples were excised metastases, mostly pleural nodules or supraclavicular lymph nodes. Sequencing was performed on tumor tissue, taken at baseline. The receptors were gathered from a person aged 25 to 79 with non-small cell lung cancer.

This clone was seen many times. This chain connects TRBV5-6 to TRBJ1-4; no definite D call. CDR1 and CDR2 from the germline V gene are SGHDT and YYEEEE. CDR3 length equals 11 residues. Trimming left V 2 bases short and J 6 bases short, with 2 bases between. CDR3 sequence: CASSLDEKLFF. DNA of the CDR3: TGTGCCAGCAGCTTAGATGAAAAACTGTTTTTT.

The genes are TRBV5-4 and TRBJ1-1; a possible D gene is TRBD1 (6 bases). Looked up from germline, CDR1 is SGHNT and CDR2 is YYREEE (reference sequence). The CDR3 has 12 residues. With 0 bases removed from V and 11 bases from J, the gap between germline ends came to 11 bases. CDR3 in amino acids: CASSLDRATAFF. In nucleotides, the CDR3 is TGTGCCAGCAGCTTGGACAGGGCCACGGCTTTCTTT.

The chain has TRBV5-4 and TRBJ2-5, with D tentatively TRBD1 (6 bases). The V and J ends lost 2 bases and 5 bases respectively, with 16 bases between them. The CDR3 loop spans 15 amino acids. The germline V gene encodes CDR1 SGHNT and CDR2 YYREEE (reference sequence). CDR3 amino acids: CASSFALRGSETQYF. The CDR3 DNA sequence: TGTGCCAGCAGCTTTGCTCTCAGGGGATCGGAGACCCAGTACTTC.

The V gene is TRBV11-3, the J gene TRBJ2-3; D is perhaps TRBD2 (6 bases). Trimming removed 0 bases from V and 7 bases from J, with 20 bases in between. CDR1 is SGHNT and CDR2 is YENEEA in the germline V gene. CDR3 length: 17 residues. This CDR3 is CASSLEPGGAYGNTQYF. Here the CDR3 DNA reads TGTGCCAGCAGCTTAGAACCAGGAGGGGCGTACGGTAATACGCAGTATTTT. The variable domain in full, completed from reference TRBV11-3 and TRBJ2-3, reads EAGVVQSPRYKIIEKKQPVAFWCNPISGHNTLYWYLQNLGQGPELLIRYENEEAVDDSQLPKDRFSAERLKGVDSTLKIQPAELGDSAVYLCASSLEPGGAYGNTQYFGPGTRLTVL.

This clone appeared a few times. The J gene is TRBJ2-1, the V gene TRBV28; TRBD1 is a possible D gene (5 bases). The CDR3 totals 11 residues. CDR1 and CDR2 (germline): MDHEN, SYDVKM. V was cut by 5 bases and J by 10 bases, with 9 bases left in between. CDR3 residues: CASSTTVEQFF. The DNA of the CDR3 is TGTGCCAGCAGTACGACAGTAGAGCAGTTCTTC.

This clone was found once. The CDR3 sequence: CASSVEGYTDTQYF. Written as DNA, the CDR3 is TGTGCCAGCAGCGTAGAGGGCTACACAGATACGCAGTATTTT. V usage is TRBV9 and J usage is TRBJ2-3; unclear D gene. The V gene's germline CDR1 is SGDLS and CDR2 YYNGEE. CDR3 length equals 14 residues. The V and J ends lost 0 bases and 2 bases respectively, with 7 bases between them.

This chain links TRBV11-2 with TRBJ1-1; D is uncertain. This CDR3 is 16 amino acids long. V lost 0 bases and J lost 1, with 12 bases in between. Germline assignment: CDR1 SGHAT and CDR2 FQNNGV. The CDR3 sequence: CASSLDHDLENTEAFF. The DNA for the CDR3 is TGTGCCAGCAGCTTAGATCACGACCTCGAGAACACTGAAGCTTTCTTT.

The rearrangement uses TRBV7-9 and TRBJ2-7, with 11 positions matching TRBD1. The V and J ends lost 4 bases and 3 bases, in that order; junction bases with no gene match: 5. The CDR3 has 15 amino acids. From germline, CDR1 is SEHNR and CDR2 FQNEAQ (reference sequence). The CDR3 sequence: CASSSHGTGGYEQYF. CDR3 nucleotide sequence: TGTGCCAGCAGCTCCCACGGGACAGGGGGCTACGAGCAGTACTTC.

This clone came up a few times. The V and J genes are TRBV6-5 and TRBJ1-5; no definite D call. V was cut by 5 bases and J by 6 bases, with 8 bases left in between. CDR1 MNHEY and CDR2 SVGAGI come from the germline V gene. CDR3 length: 12 residues. The CDR3 coding sequence is TGTGCCAGCAGTCGAATAGGTCAGCCCCAGCATTTT. Encoded protein: CASSRIGQPQHF.

Ten or more counts support this clone. The J gene is TRBJ2-7, the V gene TRBV7-9, with D possibly being TRBD1 (5 bases). Per the germline V gene, CDR1 is SEHNR and CDR2 is FQNEAQ (reference sequence). This CDR3 is built from 15 residues. Deletions cut 0 bases from V and 6 bases from J, with 15 bases between. The CDR3 DNA follows: TGTGCCAGCAGCTTAGCGCAATCAGGGATGTCCGAGCAGTACTTC. The encoded protein is CASSLAQSGMSEQYF.

As to this clone: The sample holds other DNA sequences that translate to the same CDR3. The chain joins TRBV7-3 to TRBJ2-3; D call uncertain. This CDR3 contains 12 residues. V was cut by 4 bases and J by 2 bases, with 4 bases left in between. The germline V gene has CDR1 SGHTA and CDR2 FQGTGA. CDR3 loop: CASSSNTDTQYF. The CDR3 DNA is TGTGCCAGCAGCTCGAACACAGATACGCAGTATTTT.

Note on this clone: One end of the junction is discordant with germline, which a read error may explain. The chain combines TRBV6-5 with TRBJ1-1, with D tentatively TRBD1 (5 bases). Germline V gives CDR1 MNHEY, CDR2 SVGAGI. The CDR3 contains 14 residues. The CDR3 nucleotides are TGTACCAGCGTTGGGGCGCAGGTAAACACTGAAGCTTTCTTT. The encoded protein is CTSVGAQVNTEAFF.

Here the CDR3 DNA reads TGTGCCAGCAGTTTAATTGGGACAGGGGTTTACTATGGCTACACCTTC. Translated: CASSLIGTGVYYGYTF. The chain recombines TRBV27 with TRBJ1-2, with 10 positions matching TRBD1. The trim removed 2 bases at V and 3 bases at J, leaving 6 bases unmatched. The CDR3 extends over 16 amino acids. Germline CDR1 reads MNHEY; CDR2 reads SMNVEV (reference sequence).

This chain joins TRBV18 and TRBJ2-7, with 8 bases aligning to TRBD1. With V trimmed by 6 bases and J by 4 bases, 14 bases remained unmatched. The CDR3 is 16 amino acids. CDR1 and CDR2 (germline): KGHSH, LQKENI. CDR3 region: CASSGRRSDRDYEQYF. The CDR3 region has the DNA TGTGCCAGCTCCGGAAGGCGGTCGGACAGGGATTACGAGCAGTACTTC. Looking up the rest from reference TRBV18 and TRBJ2-7 gives the full variable domain: NAGVMQNPRHLVRRRGQEARLRCSPMKGHSHVYWYRQLPEEGLKFMVYLQKENIIDESGMPKERFSAEFPKEGPSILRIQQVVRGDSAAYFCASSGRRSDRDYEQYFGPGTRLTVT.

This clone showed up just a few times. The chain couples TRBV5-4 to TRBJ1-6; the D gene is possibly TRBD1 (6 bases). This CDR3 is built from 16 residues. Trimming took 5 bases from V and 0 from J, leaving 12 bases between them. Germline V gene sequence: CDR1 SGHNT, CDR2 YYREEE (reference sequence). The CDR3 sequence: CASRSDSLSYNSPLHF. The CDR3 DNA reads TGTGCCAGCAGGTCGGACAGCCTCTCCTATAATTCACCCCTCCACTTT.

The V and J genes are TRBV29-1 and TRBJ2-2, with D uncertain. The CDR3 runs to 17 residues. V lost 2 bases, J lost 3 bases, and 19 bases lay in between. From germline, CDR1 is SQVTM and CDR2 ANQGSEA. The DNA of the CDR3 is TGCAGCGTTGAAAGGAAGAAACTCGGGTCGGACACCGGGGAGCTGTTTTTT. Residues: CSVERKKLGSDTGELFF.

In this sample, this clone turned up a few times. The chain links TRBV9 to TRBJ2-7; 10 bases are shared with TRBD1. The germline gives CDR1 SGDLS, CDR2 YYNGEE. V trimming: 3 bases; J trimming: 0 bases; junction bases outside the gene matches: 3. This CDR3 contains 15 residues. CDR3 residues: CASSATGGASYEQYF. CDR3 coding DNA: TGTGCCAGCAGCGCGACAGGGGGCGCCTCCTACGAGCAGTACTTC.

This clone appeared a few times. The rearrangement joins TRBV7-2 to TRBJ1-1; TRBD1 aligns across 7 bases. Looked up from germline, CDR1 is SGHTA and CDR2 is FQGNSA. Trimming cost V 5 bases and J 0 bases; bases outside gene matches: 6. The CDR3 sequence is 15 residues long. CDR3 nucleotide sequence: TGTGCCAGCAGCACAGACAGGGCCCTGAACACTGAAGCTTTCTTT. Its translation: CASSTDRALNTEAFF.

The chain combines TRBV11-3 with TRBJ2-2; 10 bases fit TRBD2. Per the germline V gene, CDR1 is SGHNT and CDR2 is YENEEA. Trimming took 6 bases from V and 5 from J; bases not matched to a gene: 3. The CDR3 covers 14 residues. The CDR3 sequence: CASRKAGGTGELFF. The DNA of the CDR3 is TGTGCCAGCAGAAAAGCGGGGGGGACCGGGGAGCTGTTTTTT.

V usage is TRBV7-8 and J usage is TRBJ2-7; D is perhaps TRBD2 (7 bases). V was cut by 5 bases and J by 9 bases, with 11 bases left in between. The germline gives CDR1 SGHVS, CDR2 FQNEAQ. There are 11 residues in the CDR3. CDR3 residues: CASSLGGGQYF. The CDR3 DNA is TGTGCCAGCAGCCTAGGGGGGGGGCAGTACTTC.

The chain recombines TRBV5-5 with TRBJ2-7; D is unclear. The V end lost 1 base, the J end lost 3 bases, and 11 bases lay between the germline ends. This CDR3 is 14 amino acids long. Germline CDR1 and CDR2: SGHKS and YYEKEE (reference sequence). The CDR3 here is CASSLLTDFYEQYF. The CDR3 DNA is TGTGCCAGCAGCTTGCTGACGGATTTCTACGAGCAGTACTTC.

The chain is built from TRBV3-1 (or the pseudogene TRBV3-2) and TRBJ2-2; TRBD2 matches at 14 bases. This CDR3 is built from 16 residues. With 4 bases clipped from V and 6 bases from J, the junction kept 4 bases outside the gene matches. CDR1 and CDR2 (germline): LGHDT, YNNKEL (reference sequence). The CDR3 sequence is CASSRQGLAGAGELFF. The CDR3 DNA reads as TGTGCCAGCAGCCGACAGGGACTAGCGGGAGCCGGGGAGCTGTTTTTT.

CDR3 sequence: CASIQTGTGPHEQFF. CDR3 nucleotide sequence: TGTGCCAGCATTCAAACCGGGACAGGGCCCCATGAGCAGTTCTTC. This chain links TRBV6-5 with TRBJ2-1, with 9 bases that match TRBD1. The V and J ends lost 7 bases and 8 bases, in that order; junction bases with no gene match: 12. The CDR3 is made up of 15 amino acids. From germline, CDR1 is MNHEY and CDR2 SVGAGI.

The chain employs TRBV6-5 and TRBJ1-2, with D perhaps matching TRBD1 (6 bases). V was clipped by 5 bases and J by 6 bases, with 19 bases between them. This CDR3 is built from 15 residues. Germline values: CDR1 MNHEY, CDR2 SVGAGI. The CDR3 DNA sequence: TGTGCCAGCAGTAAATCCCAACAGGGTCGGAATGGCTACACCTTC. Amino acids: CASSKSQQGRNGYTF.

This clone was seen a handful of times. This chain joins TRBV9 and TRBJ2-3; D is undetermined. CDR3 length: 13 residues. Trimming left V 3 bases short and J 2 bases short, with 7 bases between. The germline V gene has CDR1 SGDLS and CDR2 YYNGEE. The CDR3 reads CASSGGLTDTQYF. The CDR3 DNA sequence: TGTGCCAGCAGCGGAGGCCTCACAGATACGCAGTATTTT. The complete variable domain, with remaining parts taken from reference TRBV9 and TRBJ2-3, reads DSGVTQTPKHLITATGQRVTLRCSPRSGDLSVYWYQQSLDQGLQFLIQYYNGEERAKGNILERFSAQQFPDLHSELNLSSLELGDSALYFCASSGGLTDTQYFGPGTRLTVL.

V and J are TRBV7-9 and TRBJ2-1, with a tentative D call TRBD2 (5 bases). The germline gives CDR1 SEHNR, CDR2 FQNEAQ (reference sequence). CDR3 length: 14 residues. V was cut by 7 bases and J by 3 bases, with 13 bases left in between. This chain's CDR3 is CASTFDYYYNEQFF. The DNA of the CDR3 is TGTGCCAGCACTTTTGACTACTACTACAATGAGCAGTTCTTC.

This clone appeared a single time. The gene calls are TRBV11-3 and TRBJ2-1, with D perhaps given as TRBD1 or TRBD2 (7 bases each). V lost 0 bases and J lost 2, with 17 bases in between. This CDR3 comprises 18 residues. Germline CDR1 is SGHNT and CDR2 is YENEEA. As DNA, the CDR3 is TGTGCCAGCAGCTTAGATCAGGGGGGGTCCAATGCCTACAATGAGCAGTTCTTC. Translating it yields CASSLDQGGSNAYNEQFF.

The chain employs TRBV19 and TRBJ2-1, with D perhaps TRBD2 (7 bases). The CDR3 totals 19 residues. Germline CDR1 and CDR2: LNHDA and SQIVND (reference sequence). The V gene lost 3 bases and the J gene lost 2 bases, with 23 bases spanning the gap. CDR3 coding DNA: TGTGCCAGTAGTATGTTGCGGGGGCGCGGGGCAGACACCTACAATGAGCAGTTCTTC. Protein sequence: CASSMLRGRGADTYNEQFF.

The chain has TRBV6-5 and TRBJ1-5; D gene uncertain. The V and J ends lost 7 bases and 7 bases respectively, with 8 bases between them. The CDR3 consists of 11 residues. The germline CDR1 and CDR2 sequences are MNHEY and SVGAGI. This CDR3 reads CASKGDQPQHF. The CDR3 nucleotides read TGTGCCAGCAAGGGAGACCAGCCCCAGCATTTT.

This chain joins TRBV7-8 and TRBJ1-5; D gene uncertain. The CDR3 loop spans 14 amino acids. Germline lookup yields CDR1 SGHVS and CDR2 FQNEAQ. The germline V and J ends were trimmed by 4 bases and 3 bases, with 10 bases remaining between them. CDR3 residues: CASSSYSLNQPQHF. The CDR3 nucleotides are TGTGCCAGCAGCTCGTACAGCCTCAATCAGCCCCAGCATTTT. The variable domain in full, with the rest retrieved from reference TRBV7-8 and TRBJ1-5, is GAGVSQSPRYKVAKRGQDVALRCDPISGHVSLFWYQQALGQGPEFLTYFQNEAQLDKSGLPSDRFFAERPEGSVSTLKIQRTQQEDSAVYLCASSSYSLNQPQHFGDGTRLSIL.

On this clone: An end of the junction does not agree with germline; a read error may underlie this. This sequence joins TRBV6-2 or TRBV6-3 and TRBJ2-3; D perhaps matches TRBD2 (5 bases). The germline V gene encodes CDR1 MNHEY and CDR2 SVGEGT. The length of the CDR3 is 15 residues. The CDR3 is CASIYGGSSTDTQYF. In DNA form, the CDR3 reads TGTGCCAGCATTTACGGAGGATCTAGCACAGATACGCAGTATTTT.

The chain recombines TRBV3-1 (or the pseudogene TRBV3-2) with TRBJ2-2; D ambiguous. V lost 1 base and J lost 4, with 10 bases in between. The CDR3 spans 15 residues. Germline lookup yields CDR1 LGHDT and CDR2 YNNKEL (reference sequence). In DNA form, the CDR3 reads TGTGCCAGCAGCCAAGCCCATGGGTTCACCGGGGAGCTGTTTTTT. Translation gives CASSQAHGFTGELFF.